Listed below are T cell receptor beta chains from one sample, sequenced in a study of T cell responses to AZD1222 COVID-19 vaccine. Clones were read by immunoSEQ multiplex PCR, and TCRdb kept only the in-frame ones, dropping some. The profile covers about 140,000 clones, with roughly 93% appearing a single time and approximately 0.9% taken by the ten largest. The sample was peripheral blood, taken on day 0 of MenACWY control vaccination. These receptor sequences come from an adult in good health. CDR3s include the opening cysteine and the closing phenylalanine or tryptophan. The order of the fields is clone size, V gene, D gene, CDR3 length, J gene, CDR3 DNA, CDR3 protein. D genes are given only for firm matches. A clone size is listed for some rows: how often the clone was seen (once, few, many), or a class if it is expanded.

once	TRBV9	-	14	TRBJ2-1	TGTGCCAGCAGCGTGAGGGGTTCAGATAATGAGCAGTTCTTC	CASSVRGSDNEQFF
few	TRBV21-1	-	14	TRBJ2-1	TGTGCCAGTGACCGGGACTTCCCCTACAATGAGCAGTTCTTC	CASDRDFPYNEQFF
-	TRBV19	-	15	TRBJ1-2	TGTGCCAGTAGTAAACCTAGTGGGACCAACTATGGCTACACCTTC	CASSKPSGTNYGYTF
-	TRBV7-9	-	12	TRBJ1-1	TGTGCCAGCAGCTTAGGGCCAGGGCGAGCTTTCTTT	CASSLGPGRAFF
-	TRBV3-1/TRBV3-2	TRBD2	16	TRBJ2-1	TGTGCCAGCAGCGGGCCCGGGACTAGCGGGAACAATGAGCAGTTCTTC	CASSGPGTSGNNEQFF
once	TRBV11-2	-	13	TRBJ1-2	TGTGCCAGCAGCTTAGATGGAGGTTATGGCTACACCTTC	CASSLDGGYGYTF
once	TRBV30	-	12	TRBJ2-1	TGTGCTTTCGGAGGCTACTACAATGAGCAGTTCTTC	CAFGGYYNEQFF
-	TRBV6-5	TRBD1	14	TRBJ2-3	TGTGCCAGCAGACCCGGGACAGGGGCAGATACGCAGTATTTT	CASRPGTGADTQYF
-	TRBV5-4	-	15	TRBJ1-6	TGTGCCAGCAGCCTTGAAGGAGGGGCTAATTCACCCCTCCACTTT	CASSLEGGANSPLHF
-	TRBV5-5	-	15	TRBJ2-2	TGTGCCAGCAGCTTGAGGACTCAAAGGGGCGGGGAGCTGTTTTTT	CASSLRTQRGGELFF
-	TRBV7-9	TRBD1	13	TRBJ1-4	TGTGCCAGCAGCTTAGGACAGGGGGTAAAACTGTTTTTT	CASSLGQGVKLFF
once	TRBV5-1	TRBD2	15	TRBJ2-7	TGCGCCAGCAGCTTTGCTGGACTAGCATCATACGAGCAGTACTTC	CASSFAGLASYEQYF
once	TRBV7-9	-	15	TRBJ1-1	TGTGCCAGCAGCCTAGGAGACAGGATGAACACTGAAGCTTTCTTT	CASSLGDRMNTEAFF
-	TRBV10-2	-	15	TRBJ1-5	TGCGCCAGCAGTGAGGACCTATATAGCAATCAGCCCCAGCATTTT	CASSEDLYSNQPQHF
once	TRBV24-1	-	14	TRBJ2-2	TGTGCCACCAGTGATTTGAAGGGGACCGGGGAGCTGTTTTTT	CATSDLKGTGELFF
-	TRBV7-3	TRBD1	14	TRBJ1-2	TGTGCCAGCAGCCCAGGACAGGGAGTCATTGGCTACACCTTC	CASSPGQGVIGYTF
-	TRBV5-1	-	18	TRBJ2-3	TGCGCCAGCAGCCATCCGGGACGATCCCCCACGGAGGCCCAAACGCAGTATTTT	CASSHPGRSPTEAQTQYF
-	TRBV3-1/TRBV3-2	-	14	TRBJ2-3	TGTGCCAGCAGCCCGGGGGGCCGACCAGATACGCAGTATTTT	CASSPGGRPDTQYF
once	TRBV16	-	14	TRBJ2-1	TGTGCCAGCAGCCAATCAATGGGCAGGAATGAGCAGTTCTTC	CASSQSMGRNEQFF
-	TRBV5-1	-	14	TRBJ1-4	TGCGCCAGCAGCGAGTCAGGGGATCCTGAAAAACTGTTTTTT	CASSESGDPEKLFF
-	TRBV30	TRBD1	14	TRBJ1-5	TGTGCCTGGGGCCGGGACAGGGGCGGTCAGCCCCAGCATTTT	CAWGRDRGGQPQHF
-	TRBV3-1/TRBV3-2	TRBD2	12	TRBJ2-1	TGTGCCAGCAGCCAAATGGGACTAGCCCTGATCTTC	CASSQMGLALIF
-	TRBV2	-	14	TRBJ2-7	TGTGCCAGCAATCAAGTCAGGGAACTCTACGAGCAGTACTTC	CASNQVRELYEQYF
-	TRBV4-2	TRBD1	16	TRBJ1-2	TGTGCCAGCAGCCAGGCAAACCAGGGGGCGGGCTATGGCTACACCTTC	CASSQANQGAGYGYTF
-	TRBV6-5	-	14	TRBJ1-1	TGTGCCAGCCAAAGGGATGGCCTGAACACTGAAGCTTTCTTT	CASQRDGLNTEAFF
-	TRBV6-5	-	14	TRBJ1-5	TGTGCCAGCAGCAAAACAGGGTTCGACCAGCCCCAGCATTTT	CASSKTGFDQPQHF
once	TRBV10-1	-	15	TRBJ1-1	TGCGCCAGCAGTGATGGGGCCCCAGGCGACACTGAAGCTTTCTTT	CASSDGAPGDTEAFF
-	TRBV5-1	-	14	TRBJ1-1	TGCGCCAGCAGCCCTGGGCAGGGGCGGGCTGAAGCTTTCTTT	CASSPGQGRAEAFF
-	TRBV5-1	-	17	TRBJ1-1	TGCGCCAGCAGCTTGGCCCGCAACTCAGAGATCCATACTGAAGCTTTCTTT	CASSLARNSEIHTEAFF
-	TRBV19	-	15	TRBJ2-3	TGTGCCAGTAGTATTAGGGACCCTCCCACAGATACGCAGTATTTT	CASSIRDPPTDTQYF
-	TRBV5-1	-	14	TRBJ2-7	TGCGCCAGCAGCTTGGGGCAGCGAAGCTACGAGCAGTACTTC	CASSLGQRSYEQYF
-	TRBV14	-	15	TRBJ1-6	TGTGCCAGCAGCCAGCTGGGCACTACAAATTCACCCCTCCACTTT	CASSQLGTTNSPLHF
-	TRBV28	-	14	TRBJ2-5	TGTGCCAGCAGTTTGACGTTGGGGATGGAGACCCAGTACTTC	CASSLTLGMETQYF
-	TRBV5-4	-	14	TRBJ2-7	TGTGCCAGCAGCTTCGGCGGTTGGGGCTACGAGCAGTACTTC	CASSFGGWGYEQYF
-	TRBV3-1/TRBV3-2	-	13	TRBJ2-7	TGTGCCAGCAGCCAAGATAGTCGGCCTGAGCAGTACTTC	CASSQDSRPEQYF
once	TRBV5-6	TRBD2	13	TRBJ2-2	TGTGCCAGCAGCACACTAGCGGTCGGGGAGCTGTTTTTT	CASSTLAVGELFF
-	TRBV5-6	-	15	TRBJ1-3	TGTGCCAGCAGCCCAAGAAGGGTGTCAGGAAACACCATATATTTT	CASSPRRVSGNTIYF
-	TRBV7-9	-	14	TRBJ1-5	TGTGCCAGCAGCTCGTACGATAGCAATCAGCCCCAGCATTTT	CASSSYDSNQPQHF
-	TRBV7-2	-	15	TRBJ2-7	TGTGCCAGCAGCTTAAGTACTGGGAACTCCTACGAGCAGTACTTC	CASSLSTGNSYEQYF
few	TRBV7-2	-	14	TRBJ1-3	TGTGCCAGCAGCCCGACTTTCGGCGGAAACACCATATATTTT	CASSPTFGGNTIYF
-	TRBV19	TRBD1	15	TRBJ2-2	TGTGCCAGTTCTACAGGGAGTTGGACAGGCGGGGAGCTGTTTTTT	CASSTGSWTGGELFF
-	TRBV3-1/TRBV3-2	TRBD1	15	TRBJ1-1	TGTGCCAGCAGCCAAGTGACAGGGGGCGCGAGGAAGGCTTTCTTT	CASSQVTGGARKAFF
-	TRBV24-1	TRBD2	17	TRBJ2-3	TGTGCCACCAGTGATTGGGCGGGAGGCGGTATCACAGATACGCAGTATTTT	CATSDWAGGGITDTQYF
-	TRBV7-6	-	16	TRBJ1-5	TGTGCCAGCAGCTTAGCCGGCCCTTATAGCAATCAGCCCCAGCATTTT	CASSLAGPYSNQPQHF
-	TRBV28	-	15	TRBJ2-4	TGTGCCAGCACGAATACGCGAAGCGGTGAAAACATTCAGTACTTC	CASTNTRSGENIQYF
-	TRBV7-9	-	14	TRBJ1-1	TGTGCCAGCAGCCCCTTTGCAGGGAACACTGAAGCTTTCTTT	CASSPFAGNTEAFF
-	TRBV12-3/TRBV12-4	-	13	TRBJ2-1	TGTGCCAGCAGTGCGGACAGTTACAATGAGCAGTTCTTC	CASSADSYNEQFF
-	TRBV5-6	-	13	TRBJ1-6	TGTGCCAGCAGCTTTGGTCGCGAGTCACCCCTCCACTTT	CASSFGRESPLHF
-	TRBV9	TRBD1	13	TRBJ2-3	TGTGCCAGCAGCGGAGGACAGGGGGCTACGCAGTATTTT	CASSGGQGATQYF
-	TRBV10-3	TRBD1	14	TRBJ1-1	TGTGCCATCAGCCCGGACAGGGGGACCACTGAAGCTTTCTTT	CAISPDRGTTEAFF
few	TRBV9	-	13	TRBJ1-2	TGTGCCAGCAGCCCGGCCGGACAGTATGGCTACACCTTC	CASSPAGQYGYTF
-	TRBV19	-	16	TRBJ1-5	TGTGCCAGTAGTGTAGGGATCGGTGAGGGATATCAGCCCCAGCATTTT	CASSVGIGEGYQPQHF
-	TRBV10-3	TRBD1	13	TRBJ1-2	TGTGCCATCAGTGATTCAGGGGGGTATGGCTACACCTTC	CAISDSGGYGYTF
-	TRBV10-3	-	12	TRBJ2-7	TGTGCCATCAGTGAGGGCAGGGATGTGCAGTACTTC	CAISEGRDVQYF
-	TRBV28	-	15	TRBJ1-1	TGTGCCAGCAGTTTAGGGGGCCTCTGGGGCACTGAAGCTTTCTTT	CASSLGGLWGTEAFF
-	TRBV7-9	TRBD1	14	TRBJ1-5	TGTGCCAGCAGCAACGGACAGGCTAATCAGCCCCAGCATTTT	CASSNGQANQPQHF
-	TRBV30	-	13	TRBJ1-3	TGTGCCTGGCGGCCGCCACCTGGAAACACCATATATTTT	CAWRPPPGNTIYF